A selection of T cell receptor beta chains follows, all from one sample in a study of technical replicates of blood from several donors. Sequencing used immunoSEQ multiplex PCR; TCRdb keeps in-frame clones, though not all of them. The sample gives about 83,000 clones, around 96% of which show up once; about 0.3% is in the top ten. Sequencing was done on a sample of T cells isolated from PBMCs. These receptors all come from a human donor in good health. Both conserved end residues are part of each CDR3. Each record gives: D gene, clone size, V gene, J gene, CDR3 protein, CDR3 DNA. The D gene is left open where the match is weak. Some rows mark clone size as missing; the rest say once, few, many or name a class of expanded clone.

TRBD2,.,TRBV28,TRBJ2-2,CASSLRSGTSPGELFF,TGTGCCAGCAGTCTTAGATCGGGGACTAGTCCCGGGGAGCTGTTTTTT
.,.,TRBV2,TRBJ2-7,CASSDYGSSTYEQYF,TGTGCCAGCAGTGACTATGGCAGTAGCACCTACGAGCAGTACTTC
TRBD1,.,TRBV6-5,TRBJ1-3,CASSSDRVTGGNTIYF,TGTGCCAGCAGTTCAGACAGGGTCACGGGTGGAAACACCATATATTTT
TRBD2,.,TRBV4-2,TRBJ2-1,CASSAGTGLAGVNEQFF,TGTGCCAGCAGCGCAGGGACGGGGCTAGCGGGAGTCAATGAGCAGTTCTTC
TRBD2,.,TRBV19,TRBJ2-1,CASSISAGGRNEQFF,TGTGCCAGTAGTATATCAGCGGGAGGGCGTAATGAGCAGTTCTTC
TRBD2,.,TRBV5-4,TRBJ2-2,CASSLDPSGGAGAGELFF,TGTGCCAGCAGCTTGGACCCTAGCGGGGGGGCGGGAGCCGGGGAGCTGTTTTTT
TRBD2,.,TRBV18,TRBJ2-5,CASSPPQRELETQYF,TGTGCCAGCTCACCACCGCAGCGGGAGCTAGAGACCCAGTACTTC
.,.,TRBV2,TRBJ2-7,CASSRGRTSSYEQYF,TGTGCCAGCAGTCGTGGCAGAACCAGCTCCTACGAGCAGTACTTC
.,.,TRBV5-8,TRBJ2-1,CASSLQGLSYNEQFF,TGTGCCAGCAGTCTACAGGGCCTCTCCTACAATGAGCAGTTCTTC
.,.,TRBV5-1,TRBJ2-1,CASSLDYEQFF,TGCGCCAGCAGCTTGGACTATGAGCAGTTCTTC
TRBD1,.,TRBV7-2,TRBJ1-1,CASSSQTGDTEAFF,TGTGCCAGCAGCTCCCAGACAGGGGACACTGAAGCTTTCTTT
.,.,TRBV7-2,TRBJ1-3,CASSPLRTPGNTIYF,TGTGCCAGCAGCCCACTTCGAACTCCTGGAAACACCATATATTTT
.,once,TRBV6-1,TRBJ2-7,CASSEAPTRDEQYF,TGTGCCAGCAGTGAAGCTCCCACGAGGGACGAGCAGTACTTC